This T cell receptor beta chain was recorded in a study of cytomegalovirus exposure and HLA in healthy donors. Whole-study findings and limits: Sequencing likely produced, as an artifact, a cluster of highly shared sequence variants. Most CMV-associated TCR beta chains were later found to appear HLA-restricted.

The PCR contained 60 Vbeta and 13 Jbeta primers. Measured with immunoSEQ multiplex PCR; TCRdb has only the in-frame clones, and not every one. The repertoire holds under 150,000 clones, approximately 75% seen once, with about 4.4% in the top ten. This CDR3 spans 11 amino acids. V lost 6 bases and J 0 bases, leaving 3 bases between the germline ends. CDR1 SGHVS and CDR2 FQNEAQ come from the germline V gene. To note about this clone: Its target is unknown.

The sequence came from a man in his fifties or sixties in good health and CMV-seropositive. The sample comprised PBMCs. V usage is TRBV7-8 and J usage is TRBJ2-7, with D hard to call. In DNA form, the CDR3 reads TGTGCCAGCAGTCACTCCTACGAGCAGTACTTC. Amino acids: CASSHSYEQYF. The whole variable domain, filled in from reference TRBV7-8 and TRBJ2-7, reads GAGVSQSPRYKVAKRGQDVALRCDPISGHVSLFWYQQALGQGPEFLTYFQNEAQLDKSGLPSDRFFAERPEGSVSTLKIQRTQQEDSAVYLCASSHSYEQYFGPGTRLTVT.